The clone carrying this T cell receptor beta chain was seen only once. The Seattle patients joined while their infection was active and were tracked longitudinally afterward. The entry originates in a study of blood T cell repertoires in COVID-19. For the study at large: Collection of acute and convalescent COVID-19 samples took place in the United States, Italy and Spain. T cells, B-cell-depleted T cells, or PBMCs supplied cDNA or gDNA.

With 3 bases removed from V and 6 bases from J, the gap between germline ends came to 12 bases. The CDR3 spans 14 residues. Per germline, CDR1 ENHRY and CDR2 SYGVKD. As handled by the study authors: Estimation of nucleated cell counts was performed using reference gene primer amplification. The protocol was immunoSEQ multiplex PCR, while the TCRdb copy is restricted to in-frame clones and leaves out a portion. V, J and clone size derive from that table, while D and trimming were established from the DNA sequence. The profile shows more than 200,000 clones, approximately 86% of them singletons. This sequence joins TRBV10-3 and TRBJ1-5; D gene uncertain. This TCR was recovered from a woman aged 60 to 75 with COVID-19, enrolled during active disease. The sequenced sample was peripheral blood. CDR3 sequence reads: CAISDQGGRQPQHF. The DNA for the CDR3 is TGTGCCATCAGTGATCAAGGAGGCCGTCAGCCCCAGCATTTT.